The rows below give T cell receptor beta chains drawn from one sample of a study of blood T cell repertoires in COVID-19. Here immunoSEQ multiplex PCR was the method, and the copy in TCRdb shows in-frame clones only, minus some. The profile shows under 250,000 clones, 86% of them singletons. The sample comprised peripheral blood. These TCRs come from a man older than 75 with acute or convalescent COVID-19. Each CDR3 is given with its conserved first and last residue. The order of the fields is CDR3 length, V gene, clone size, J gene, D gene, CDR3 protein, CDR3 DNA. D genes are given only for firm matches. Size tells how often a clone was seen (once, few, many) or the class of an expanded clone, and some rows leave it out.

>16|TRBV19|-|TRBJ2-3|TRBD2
CASSTRTSGEADTQYF
TGTGCCAGTAGTACCCGGACTAGCGGGGAAGCAGATACGCAGTATTTT
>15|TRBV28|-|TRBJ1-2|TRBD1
CASSLGGQGMRGYTF
TGTGCCAGCAGTTTAGGGGGACAGGGAATGCGTGGCTACACCTTC
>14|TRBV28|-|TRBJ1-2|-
CATTGAPANYGYTF
TGTGCCACCACAGGCGCCCCAGCTAACTATGGCTACACCTTC
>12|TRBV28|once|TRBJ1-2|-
CASKGVSYGYTF
TGTGCCAGCAAAGGGGTCTCCTATGGCTACACCTTC
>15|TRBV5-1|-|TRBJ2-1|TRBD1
CASSAGTGNFHEQFF
TGCGCCAGCAGCGCCGGGACAGGGAATTTCCATGAGCAGTTCTTC
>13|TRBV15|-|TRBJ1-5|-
CATSRDPYQPQHF
TGTGCCACCAGCAGAGATCCCTATCAGCCCCAGCATTTT
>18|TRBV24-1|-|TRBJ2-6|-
CATSDSPRLGAGANVLTF
TGTGCCACCAGTGATTCACCAAGACTAGGGGCTGGGGCCAACGTCCTGACTTTC
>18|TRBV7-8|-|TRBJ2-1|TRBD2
CASSSLTPLSGRANEQFF
TGTGCCAGCAGCTCCCTTACTCCTCTTAGCGGGAGGGCAAATGAGCAGTTCTTC
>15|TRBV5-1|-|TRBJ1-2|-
CASSLDQGGVNGYTF
TGCGCCAGCAGCTTGGACCAGGGAGGGGTTAATGGCTACACCTTC
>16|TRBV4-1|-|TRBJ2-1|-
CASSHPAGSVYNEQFF
TGCGCCAGCAGCCATCCCGCAGGGTCCGTCTACAATGAGCAGTTCTTC
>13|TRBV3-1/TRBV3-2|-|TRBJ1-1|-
CASSSLRDTEAFF
TGTGCCAGCAGCTCCCTGAGAGACACTGAAGCTTTCTTT
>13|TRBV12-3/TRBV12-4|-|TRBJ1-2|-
CASSQTGPYGYTF
TGTGCCAGCAGTCAGACAGGCCCCTATGGCTACACCTTC
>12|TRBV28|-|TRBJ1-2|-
CATTQKNYGYTF
TGTGCCACCACACAGAAGAACTATGGCTACACCTTC
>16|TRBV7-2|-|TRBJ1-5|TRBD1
CASSSRTGGVAQPQHF
TGTGCCAGCAGCTCGCGGACAGGCGGCGTAGCTCAGCCCCAGCATTTT
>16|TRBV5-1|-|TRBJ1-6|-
CASATGLSSYNSPLHF
TGCGCCAGTGCGACAGGCTTAAGCTCCTATAATTCACCCCTCCACTTT
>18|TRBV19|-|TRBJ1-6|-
CASSIGLSGFRSGSPLHF
TGTGCCAGTAGTATCGGACTTTCCGGCTTCAGGAGCGGGTCACCCCTCCACTTT
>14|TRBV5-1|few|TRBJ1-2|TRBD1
CASSPGQGNYGYTF
TGCGCCAGCAGCCCAGGACAGGGCAACTATGGCTACACCTTC
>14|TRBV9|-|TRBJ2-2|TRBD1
CASSEGAHTGELFF
TGTGCCAGCAGCGAGGGGGCGCACACCGGGGAGCTGTTTTTT
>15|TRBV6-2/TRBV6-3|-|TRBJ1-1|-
CASSVRGLQNTEAFF
TGTGCCAGCAGTGTACGGGGACTTCAGAACACTGAAGCTTTCTTT
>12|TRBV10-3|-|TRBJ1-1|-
CAIGADSFEAFF
TGTGCCATCGGAGCAGACTCTTTTGAAGCTTTCTTT
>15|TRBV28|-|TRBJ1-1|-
CASSPPAPAVSGAFF
TGTGCCAGCAGTCCCCCGGCACCGGCGGTGAGCGGAGCTTTCTTT
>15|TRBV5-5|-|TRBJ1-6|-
CASSLGSSYNSPLHF
TGTGCCAGCAGCTTGGGGAGCTCCTATAATTCACCCCTCCACTTT
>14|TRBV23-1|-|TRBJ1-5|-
CASSQRQSNQPQHF
TGCGCCAGCAGTCAACGACAGAGTAATCAGCCCCAGCATTTT
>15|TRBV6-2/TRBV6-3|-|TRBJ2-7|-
CASSLYVSGSYEQYF
TGTGCCAGCAGTCTATATGTTAGCGGCTCCTACGAGCAGTACTTC
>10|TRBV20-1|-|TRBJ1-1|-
CSAFSTEAFF
TGCAGTGCTTTTAGCACTGAAGCTTTCTTT
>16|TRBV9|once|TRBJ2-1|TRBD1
CASSVAGQISYNEQFF
TGTGCCAGCAGCGTAGCGGGACAGATCTCTTACAATGAGCAGTTCTTC
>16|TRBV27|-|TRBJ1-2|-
CASSFRQGLANYGYTF
TGTGCCAGCAGTTTCCGTCAGGGTCTAGCTAACTATGGCTACACCTTC
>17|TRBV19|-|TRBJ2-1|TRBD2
CASSIVRGSGGAYEQFF
TGTGCCAGTAGTATAGTACGGGGAAGCGGGGGGGCCTATGAGCAGTTCTTC
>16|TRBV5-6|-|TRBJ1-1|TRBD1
CASSLNPTGGNTEAFF
TGTGCCAGCAGCTTAAACCCGACAGGGGGGAACACTGAAGCTTTCTTT
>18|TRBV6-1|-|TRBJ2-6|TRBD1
CASSEAGDRSSGANVLTF
TGTGCCAGCAGTGAAGCGGGGGACAGGAGCTCTGGGGCCAACGTCCTGACTTTC
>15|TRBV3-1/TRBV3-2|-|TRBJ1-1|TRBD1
CASSPLGRGLTEAFF
TGTGCCAGCAGCCCCCTGGGCAGGGGGCTAACAGAGGCTTTCTTT
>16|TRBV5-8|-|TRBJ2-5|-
CASSLGQGLGQETQYF
TGTGCCAGCAGCTTGGGGCAGGGTCTGGGCCAAGAGACCCAGTACTTC
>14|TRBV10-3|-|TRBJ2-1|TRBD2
CAVSWTSGSTEQFF
TGTGCCGTCTCTTGGACTAGCGGATCGACTGAGCAGTTCTTC
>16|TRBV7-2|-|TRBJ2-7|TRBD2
CASSLVGGRVTYEQYF
TGTGCCAGCAGCTTAGTGGGCGGGAGGGTAACCTACGAGCAGTACTTC
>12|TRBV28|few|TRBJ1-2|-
CASSSGTNGYTF
TGTGCCAGCAGTTCGGGAACTAATGGCTACACCTTC
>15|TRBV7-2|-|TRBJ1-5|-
CASSLKGQSNQPQHF
TGTGCCAGCAGCTTAAAGGGGCAAAGCAATCAGCCCCAGCATTTT
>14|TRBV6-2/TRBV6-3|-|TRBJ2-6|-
CASSASGKTNVLTF
TGTGCCAGCAGTGCCTCAGGGAAAACCAACGTCCTGACTTTC
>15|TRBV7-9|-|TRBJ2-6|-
CASSFGGSGANVLTF
TGTGCCAGCAGCTTTGGAGGCTCTGGGGCCAACGTCCTGACTTTC
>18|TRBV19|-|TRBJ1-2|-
CASSQTDGRHGQSGGYTF
TGTGCCAGTAGTCAGACGGACGGCAGACACGGACAGTCGGGAGGCTACACCTTC
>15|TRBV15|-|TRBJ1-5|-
CATSPGFTSNQPQHF
TGTGCCACCAGCCCAGGGTTTACGAGCAATCAGCCCCAGCATTTT
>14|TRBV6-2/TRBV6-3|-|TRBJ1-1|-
CASSYRGQNTEAFF
TGTGCCAGCAGTTACAGGGGACAGAACACTGAAGCTTTCTTT
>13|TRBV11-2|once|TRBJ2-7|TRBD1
CASSFARGYEQYF
TGTGCCAGCAGCTTTGCCAGGGGGTACGAGCAGTACTTC
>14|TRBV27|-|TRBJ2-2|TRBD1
CASRVGGAGGELFF
TGTGCCAGCAGGGTAGGGGGCGCGGGCGGGGAGCTGTTTTTT
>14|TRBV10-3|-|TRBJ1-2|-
CAISEWGEDYGYTF
TGTGCCATCAGTGAGTGGGGGGAGGATTATGGCTACACCTTC
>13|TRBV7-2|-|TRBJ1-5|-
CASSLGVNQPQHF
TGTGCCAGCAGCCTCGGGGTCAATCAGCCCCAGCATTTT
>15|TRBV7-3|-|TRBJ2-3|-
CASSRSSASTDTQYF
TGTGCCAGCAGCCGTTCAAGCGCCTCCACAGATACGCAGTATTTT
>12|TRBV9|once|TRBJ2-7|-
CASSVFEGEQYF
TGTGCCAGCAGCGTATTCGAGGGCGAGCAGTACTTC
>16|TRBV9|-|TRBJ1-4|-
CASSSRGGGAGEKLFF
TGTGCCAGCAGCTCCCGAGGGGGGGGCGCGGGGGAAAAACTGTTTTTT
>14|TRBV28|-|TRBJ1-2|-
CASSLQGMSYGYTF
TGTGCCAGCAGTTTACAGGGGATGAGCTATGGCTACACCTTC
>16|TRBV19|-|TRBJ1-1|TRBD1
CASRPRVQGFSTEAFF
TGTGCCAGTCGCCCCAGAGTACAGGGGTTTAGCACTGAAGCTTTCTTT
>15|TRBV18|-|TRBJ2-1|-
CASSPLPGFEVEQFF
TGTGCCAGCTCACCACTTCCGGGGTTTGAGGTTGAGCAGTTCTTC
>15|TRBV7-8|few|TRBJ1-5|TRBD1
CASSPRQGKNQPQHF
TGTGCCAGCAGCCCTCGACAGGGCAAAAATCAGCCCCAGCATTTT
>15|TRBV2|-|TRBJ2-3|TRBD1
CATSTGGYYTDTQYF
TGTGCCACCTCAACAGGGGGCTACTACACAGATACGCAGTATTTT
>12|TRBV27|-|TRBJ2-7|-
CASSLGGGEQYF
TGTGCCAGCAGCCTAGGGGGAGGGGAGCAGTACTTC
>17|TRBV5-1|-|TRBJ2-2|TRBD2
CASSFAAGASGTGELFF
TGCGCCAGCAGCTTCGCTGCTGGGGCTAGCGGCACCGGGGAGCTGTTTTTT
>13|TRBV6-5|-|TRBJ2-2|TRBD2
CALPGTSTGELFF
TGTGCCCTGCCAGGGACTAGCACCGGGGAGCTGTTTTTT
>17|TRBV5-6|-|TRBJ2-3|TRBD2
CASSLAGGGGASDTQYF
TGTGCCAGCAGCTTGGCCGGAGGCGGGGGGGCCTCAGATACGCAGTATTTT
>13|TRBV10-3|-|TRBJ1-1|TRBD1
CAMDGGGGTEAFF
TGTGCCATGGATGGAGGGGGCGGCACTGAAGCTTTCTTT
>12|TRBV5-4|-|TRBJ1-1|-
CASSLTNTEAFF
TGTGCCAGCAGCTTAACAAACACTGAAGCTTTCTTT
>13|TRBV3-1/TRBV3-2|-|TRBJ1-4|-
CASSQVSTGPSTF
TGTGCCAGCAGCCAAGTATCCACAGGGCCCTCTACGTTT